This T cell receptor (beta chain) was identified during a study of OX40 agonist ivuxolimab in advanced cancers. Study background: Every 2 weeks, patients got intravenous ivuxolimab at one of six dose levels (0.01-10 mg/kg). Study-wide results and limits: There was clonal expansion of CD4+ and CD8+ blood T cells by week 6 at 0.1 to 3.0 mg/kg. The study found that CD8+ T cells averaged more expanded clones than CD4+.

Patients were ineligible given autoimmune disease history or systemic immunosuppression. The germline V gene encodes CDR1 KGHSY and CDR2 FQNENV. Trimming shortened V by 3 bases and J by 2 bases, and 13 bases separated the two germline ends. The CDR3 is made up of 15 amino acids. The data were produced by immunoSEQ multiplex PCR, yet TCRdb's version contains in-frame clones alone and is incomplete. The sample contains about 120,000 clones, around 87% of which appear only once. Comments on this clone: The antigen is not known.

The chain recombines TRBV16 with TRBJ1-2; D gene unclear. Sequencing was performed on CD4+ or CD8+ T cells sorted from blood, taken in a trial of the OX40 agonist ivuxolimab. This clonotype was sampled from an adult with an advanced solid tumor such as melanoma, head and neck, liver or kidney cancer. The CDR3 sequence: CASSHRQPGNYGYTF. The CDR3 coding sequence is TGTGCCAGCAGCCACCGACAACCGGGCAACTATGGCTACACCTTC.